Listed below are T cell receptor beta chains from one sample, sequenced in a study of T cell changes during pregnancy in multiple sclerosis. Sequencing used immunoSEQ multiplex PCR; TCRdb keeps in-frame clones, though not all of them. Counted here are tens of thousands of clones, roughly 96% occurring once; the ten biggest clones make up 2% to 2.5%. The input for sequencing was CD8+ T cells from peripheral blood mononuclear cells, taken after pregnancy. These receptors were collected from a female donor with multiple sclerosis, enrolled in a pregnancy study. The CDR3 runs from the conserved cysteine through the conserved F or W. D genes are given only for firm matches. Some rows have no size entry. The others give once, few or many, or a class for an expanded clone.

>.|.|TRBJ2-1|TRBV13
CASSKLGTGYNEQFF
TGTGCCAGCAGCAAACTCGGAACAGGCTACAATGAGCAGTTCTTC
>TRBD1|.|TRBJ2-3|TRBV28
CASSLFRAGTGMSTDTQYF
TGTGCCAGCAGTTTATTTCGGGCTGGGACAGGGATGAGCACAGATACGCAGTATTTT
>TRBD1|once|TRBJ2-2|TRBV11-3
CASSGDRESGELFF
TGTGCCAGCAGCGGGGACAGGGAATCCGGGGAGCTGTTTTTT
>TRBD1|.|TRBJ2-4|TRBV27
CASSLGTGFAKNIQYF
TGTGCCAGCAGTTTGGGGACAGGATTCGCCAAAAACATTCAGTACTTC
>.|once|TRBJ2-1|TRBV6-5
CASREAGQEQFF
TGTGCCAGCAGAGAGGCGGGACAGGAGCAGTTCTTC
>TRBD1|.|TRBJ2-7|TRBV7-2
CASSFGGQSSYEQYF
TGTGCCAGCAGCTTTGGGGGACAGAGCTCCTACGAGCAGTACTTC
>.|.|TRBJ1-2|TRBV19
CASIEGTNYGYTF
TGTGCCAGTATAGAGGGAACCAACTATGGCTACACCTTC
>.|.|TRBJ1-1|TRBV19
CASSIAQGSTEAFF
TGTGCCAGTAGTATAGCTCAGGGGAGCACTGAAGCTTTCTTT
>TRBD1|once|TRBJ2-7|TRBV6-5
CASGQGSHEQYF
TGTGCCAGCGGACAGGGGAGTCACGAGCAGTACTTC
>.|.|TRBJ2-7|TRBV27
CASRGDEQYF
TGTGCCAGCAGGGGCGACGAGCAGTACTTC
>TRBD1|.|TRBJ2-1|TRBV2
CASSDFGTEGYNEQFF
TGTGCCAGCAGTGACTTCGGGACAGAGGGGTATAATGAGCAGTTCTTC
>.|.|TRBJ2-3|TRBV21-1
CASTRDRSPDTQYF
TGTGCCAGCACCCGAGACAGGTCCCCAGATACGCAGTATTTT
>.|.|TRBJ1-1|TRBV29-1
CSVARQLEGAFF
TGCAGCGTAGCCCGACAGCTCGAAGGAGCTTTCTTT
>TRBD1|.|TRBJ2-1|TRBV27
CASSIGTGDTFF
TGTGCCAGCAGTATCGGGACAGGGGATACGTTCTTC
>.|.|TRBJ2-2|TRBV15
CATSRDPDLRDTGELFF
TGTGCCACCAGCAGAGATCCGGATCTCCGGGACACCGGGGAGCTGTTTTTT
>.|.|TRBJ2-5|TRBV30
CAWNVRGGQETQYF
TGTGCCTGGAATGTTAGGGGGGGTCAAGAGACCCAGTACTTC
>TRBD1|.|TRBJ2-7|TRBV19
CASNLGTGDYEQYF
TGTGCCAGTAATTTAGGGACAGGGGACTACGAGCAGTACTTC
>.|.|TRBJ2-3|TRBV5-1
CASSLRSSTSTDTQYF
TGCGCCAGCAGCTTACGTTCGTCTACGAGCACAGATACGCAGTATTTT
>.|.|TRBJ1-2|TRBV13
CASSLMTAYGYTF
TGTGCCAGCAGCTTAATGACAGCCTATGGCTACACCTTC
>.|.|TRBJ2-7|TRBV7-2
CASNSYGGKPYEQYF
TGTGCCAGCAACTCCTATGGCGGGAAACCTTACGAGCAGTACTTC
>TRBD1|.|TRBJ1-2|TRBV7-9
CASSSEGGLYGYTF
TGTGCCAGCAGCTCCGAAGGGGGCCTCTATGGCTACACCTTC
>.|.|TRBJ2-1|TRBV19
CASSIIGGNEQFF
TGTGCCAGTAGTATTATAGGGGGCAATGAGCAGTTCTTC
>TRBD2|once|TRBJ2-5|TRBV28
CASTPGGVAETQYF
TGTGCCAGCACCCCGGGAGGGGTTGCGGAGACCCAGTACTTC
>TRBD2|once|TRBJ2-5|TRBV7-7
CASSSGTTETQYF
TGTGCTAGCAGCTCCGGGACTACCGAGACCCAGTACTTC
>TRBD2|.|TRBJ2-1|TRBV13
CASSGTSDYNEQFF
TGTGCCAGCAGCGGGACTAGCGATTACAATGAGCAGTTCTTC
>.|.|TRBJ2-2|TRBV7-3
CASSKNTGELFF
TGTGCCAGCAGTAAGAACACCGGGGAGCTGTTTTTT
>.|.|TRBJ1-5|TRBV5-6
CASSLWPSNQPQHF
TGTGCCAGCAGCTTGTGGCCTTCCAATCAGCCCCAGCATTTT
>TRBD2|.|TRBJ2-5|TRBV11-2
CASSLEEIAGHQETQYF
TGTGCCAGCAGCTTAGAAGAGATAGCGGGGCACCAAGAGACCCAGTACTTC
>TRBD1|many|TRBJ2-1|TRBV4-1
CASSQERWDRRREGQFF
TGCGCCAGCAGCCAAGAAAGATGGGACAGAAGGCGAGAGGGGCAGTTCTTC
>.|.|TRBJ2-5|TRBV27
CASSYSRALGTQYF
TGTGCCAGCAGTTATAGCAGAGCCCTCGGGACCCAGTACTTC
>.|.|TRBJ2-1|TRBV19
CASSTQPGSSYNEQFF
TGTGCCAGTAGTACCCAGCCGGGGAGCTCCTACAATGAGCAGTTCTTC
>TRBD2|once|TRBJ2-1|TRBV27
CASRVAGGGYNEQFF
TGTGCCAGCAGGGTAGCGGGAGGGGGTTACAATGAGCAGTTCTTC
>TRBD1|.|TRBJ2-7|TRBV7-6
CASSSDPGTAYEQYF
TGTGCCAGCAGTTCCGACCCCGGGACAGCCTACGAGCAGTACTTC
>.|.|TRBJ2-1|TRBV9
CASKRGNEQFF
TGTGCCAGCAAGAGAGGCAATGAGCAGTTCTTC
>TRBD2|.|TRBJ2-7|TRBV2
CASRGGREVWKIEQYF
TGTGCCAGCAGGGGGGGGCGGGAGGTCTGGAAGATTGAGCAGTACTTC
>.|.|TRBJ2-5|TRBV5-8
CASSLGDSQYF
TGTGCCAGCAGCTTGGGAGATTCCCAGTACTTC
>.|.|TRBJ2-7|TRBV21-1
CASSKLAGGPKTYEQYF
TGTGCCAGCAGCAAACTAGCGGGAGGGCCCAAAACCTACGAGCAGTACTTC
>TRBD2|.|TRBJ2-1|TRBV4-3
CASSLFLGASGSREKDEQFF
TGCGCCAGCAGCCTGTTCCTCGGGGCTAGCGGCAGCCGGGAGAAGGATGAGCAGTTCTTC
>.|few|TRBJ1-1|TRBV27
CASSVQGSHTEAFF
TGTGCCAGCAGTGTACAGGGTTCGCACACTGAAGCTTTCTTT
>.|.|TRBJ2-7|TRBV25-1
CASSDQNRFPFSYEQYF
TGTGCCAGCAGTGACCAGAACAGGTTCCCCTTTTCCTACGAGCAGTACTTC
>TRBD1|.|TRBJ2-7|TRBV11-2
CASSLEGQQGGSYEQYF
TGTGCCAGCAGCTTAGAGGGGCAACAGGGGGGCTCCTACGAGCAGTACTTC
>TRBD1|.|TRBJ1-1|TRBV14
CASSPRQGATEAFF
TGTGCCAGCAGCCCTCGACAGGGTGCCACTGAAGCTTTCTTT
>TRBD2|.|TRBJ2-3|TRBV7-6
CASRLFGSGRVGTDTQYF
TGTGCCAGCAGGTTATTCGGGTCGGGGAGGGTCGGCACAGATACGCAGTATTTT
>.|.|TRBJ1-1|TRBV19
CASSIRLGRLNTEAFF
TGTGCCAGTAGTATTCGGCTGGGGCGTCTGAACACTGAAGCTTTCTTT
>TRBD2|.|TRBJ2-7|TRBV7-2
CASSLSGGTYEQYF
TGTGCCAGCAGCTTATCGGGAGGAACCTACGAGCAGTACTTC
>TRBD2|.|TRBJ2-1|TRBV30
CAWSTSGGNNEQFF
TGTGCCTGGTCAACTAGCGGAGGAAACAATGAGCAGTTCTTC
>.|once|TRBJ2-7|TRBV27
CASSLPPPTGGRNPSYEQYF
TGTGCCAGCAGTTTACCACCGCCCACTGGGGGCCGGAATCCCTCCTACGAGCAGTACTTC